These T cell receptor beta chains were read from a single sample in a study of blood T cell repertoires in COVID-19. Libraries were prepared by immunoSEQ multiplex PCR; TCRdb keeps only in-frame clonotypes and omits some of them. The sample gives more than 95,000 clones, approximately 80% of which show up once; 3.8% is in the top ten. The sequenced sample was peripheral blood. These TCRs come from a woman in her 50s with acute or convalescent COVID-19. The CDR3 runs from the conserved cysteine through the conserved F or W. D genes are given only for firm matches. Clone size is shown for a subset of rows, as once, few, many or a class of expanded clone.

clone size,J gene,V gene,CDR3 length,D gene,CDR3 protein,CDR3 DNA
-,TRBJ2-2,TRBV2,13,TRBD1,CASSGQGFGELFF,TGTGCCAGCAGTGGACAGGGGTTCGGGGAGCTGTTTTTT
-,TRBJ1-2,TRBV6-5,14,-,CASRVGTPPPGYTF,TGTGCCAGCAGGGTTGGCACCCCACCACCTGGCTACACCTTC
-,TRBJ1-6,TRBV2,16,TRBD1,CASSYRGGEGNSPLHF,TGTGCCAGCAGTTACAGGGGAGGCGAAGGAAATTCACCCCTCCACTTT
-,TRBJ1-2,TRBV3-1/TRBV3-2,11,-,CASGDSSGYTF,TGTGCCAGCGGAGACAGTTCTGGCTACACCTTC
-,TRBJ1-1,TRBV5-1,15,-,CASSLGGGASTEAFF,TGCGCCAGCAGCCTCGGTGGGGGGGCCAGCACTGAAGCTTTCTTT
-,TRBJ1-6,TRBV7-9,14,TRBD1,CASSWGQRNSPLHF,TGTGCCAGCAGCTGGGGACAGCGTAATTCACCCCTCCACTTT
-,TRBJ1-6,TRBV5-1,15,-,CASSLVQGGFSPLHF,TGCGCCAGCAGCTTGGTCCAGGGAGGCTTCTCACCCCTCCACTTT
-,TRBJ2-6,TRBV27,15,-,CASSLQGSGANVLTF,TGTGCCAGCAGTTTGCAGGGATCTGGGGCCAACGTCCTGACTTTC
-,TRBJ2-1,TRBV11-2,18,TRBD1,CASSTRTGAQPSYNEQFF,TGTGCCAGCAGCACCCGGACAGGGGCCCAACCCTCCTACAATGAGCAGTTCTTC
-,TRBJ1-2,TRBV5-1,13,-,CASSSSGNYGYTF,TGCGCCAGCAGTTCTTCAGGGAACTATGGCTACACCTTC
-,TRBJ1-1,TRBV9,14,-,CASSSHRAGTEAFF,TGTGCCAGCAGCTCCCACAGGGCAGGCACTGAAGCTTTCTTT
-,TRBJ1-2,TRBV5-1,15,TRBD1,CASSLEGGGDHGYTF,TGCGCCAGCAGCTTGGAAGGGGGCGGAGACCATGGCTACACCTTC
-,TRBJ1-6,TRBV3-1/TRBV3-2,14,TRBD1,CASSQAGGNSPLHF,TGTGCCAGCAGCCAAGCAGGGGGCAATTCACCCCTCCACTTT
-,TRBJ2-6,TRBV19,15,-,CASSIKGAGANVLTF,TGTGCCAGTAGTATAAAAGGGGCTGGGGCCAACGTCCTGACTTTC
-,TRBJ1-5,TRBV6-5,15,TRBD1,CASRWDRNSNQPQHF,TGTGCCAGCAGATGGGACAGAAATAGCAATCAGCCCCAGCATTTT
few,TRBJ2-7,TRBV18,16,-,CASSPYDSIYANEQYF,TGTGCCAGCTCACCGTACGACAGCATCTACGCTAACGAGCAGTACTTC
-,TRBJ1-1,TRBV19,13,-,CASSIDRDTEAFF,TGTGCCAGTAGTATAGACCGGGACACTGAAGCTTTCTTT
-,TRBJ1-5,TRBV27,13,-,CASSWRRDQPQHF,TGTGCCAGCAGTTGGAGGAGAGATCAGCCCCAGCATTTT
-,TRBJ1-5,TRBV29-1,14,-,CSVTAGASNQPQHF,TGCAGCGTTACGGCAGGGGCAAGCAATCAGCCCCAGCATTTT
-,TRBJ2-7,TRBV6-6,15,TRBD2,CASSYSSGGPYEQYF,TGTGCCAGCAGTTACTCGTCGGGGGGGCCTTACGAGCAGTACTTC
few,TRBJ1-4,TRBV9,16,TRBD1,CASSGDRGATNEKLFF,TGTGCCAGCAGCGGTGACAGGGGTGCAACTAATGAAAAACTGTTTTTT
once,TRBJ1-5,TRBV4-1,17,-,CASSQGLRGGGNQPQHF,TGCGCCAGCAGCCAAGGACTTCGTGGGGGGGGCAATCAGCCCCAGCATTTT
-,TRBJ1-3,TRBV30,15,-,CAWSGGHYSGNTIYF,TGTGCCTGGAGTGGGGGACACTACTCTGGAAACACCATATATTTT
-,TRBJ2-2,TRBV3-1/TRBV3-2,12,TRBD1,CASSRGQQELFF,TGTGCCAGCAGCCGGGGACAGCAGGAGCTGTTTTTT
-,TRBJ1-5,TRBV19,16,TRBD1,CASSTRRQGFDQPQHF,TGTGCCAGTAGTACCCGCCGACAGGGGTTTGATCAGCCCCAGCATTTT
-,TRBJ2-5,TRBV5-4,15,TRBD1,CASSPGTGLMKTQYF,TGTGCCAGCAGCCCCGGGACAGGGCTAATGAAGACCCAGTACTTC
-,TRBJ2-5,TRBV2,14,TRBD2,CASSGRGGMATQYF,TGTGCCAGCAGTGGTCGGGGGGGTATGGCGACCCAGTACTTC
-,TRBJ1-6,TRBV25-1,16,-,CASSGRLYSYNSPLHF,TGTGCCAGCAGTGGGAGGCTTTACTCCTATAATTCACCCCTCCACTTT
-,TRBJ2-1,TRBV6-5,15,TRBD2,CASSPSGSIYNEQFF,TGTGCCAGCAGTCCGAGCGGGAGCATCTACAATGAGCAGTTCTTC
-,TRBJ1-3,TRBV10-2,14,-,CASSEAGARNTIYF,TGCGCCAGCAGTGAGGCGGGGGCTAGAAACACCATATATTTT
-,TRBJ1-5,TRBV28,13,-,CASSLTGLRPQHF,TGTGCCAGCAGTTTAACAGGGCTCCGGCCCCAGCATTTT
-,TRBJ1-1,TRBV6-5,11,-,CASSYGQGAFF,TGTGCCAGCAGTTACGGGCAGGGAGCTTTCTTT
once,TRBJ2-1,TRBV16,14,-,CASSQFNSGLEPFF,TGTGCCAGCAGCCAATTCAACAGCGGGCTGGAGCCGTTCTTC
-,TRBJ2-1,TRBV18,15,-,CASSQAADPYNEQFF,TGTGCCAGCTCACAAGCGGCAGACCCCTACAATGAGCAGTTCTTC
once,TRBJ2-7,TRBV28,18,TRBD2,CASSLPGLAGSIDYEQYF,TGTGCCAGCAGTTTACCCGGACTAGCGGGTTCCATTGACTACGAGCAGTACTTC
-,TRBJ1-3,TRBV27,17,TRBD1,CASSRNPTGASGNTIYF,TGTGCCAGCAGTAGAAACCCGACAGGGGCCTCTGGAAACACCATATATTTT
-,TRBJ1-2,TRBV3-1/TRBV3-2,15,-,CASSQDSAGPNGYTF,TGTGCCAGCAGCCAAGATTCGGCAGGGCCCAATGGCTACACCTTC
-,TRBJ1-1,TRBV5-1,14,-,CASSPGGMNTEAFF,TGCGCCAGCAGCCCCGGGGGGATGAACACTGAAGCTTTCTTT
-,TRBJ2-5,TRBV12-3/TRBV12-4,11,-,CASSSGETQYF,TGTGCCAGCAGCAGCGGTGAGACCCAGTACTTC
-,TRBJ1-1,TRBV10-3,14,-,CAISPGPKSTEAFF,TGTGCCATCAGTCCAGGCCCCAAGAGTACTGAAGCTTTCTTT
-,TRBJ1-5,TRBV18,14,TRBD1,CASSTQGAKQPQHF,TGTGCCAGCTCAACACAGGGGGCGAAGCAGCCCCAGCATTTT
-,TRBJ1-2,TRBV2,13,TRBD1,CASRGDRHYGYTF,TGTGCCAGCAGGGGGGACAGGCACTATGGCTACACCTTC